This TCR beta chain was found in a study of OX40 agonist ivuxolimab in advanced cancers. About the study as a whole: Ivuxolimab was a fully human IgG2 agonistic monoclonal antibody targeting the costimulatory receptor OX40 (CD134). Intravenous ivuxolimab was administered to patients every 2 weeks at six dose levels: 0.01, 0.1, 0.3, 1.5, 3 and 10 mg/kg. Of the roughly 54 dose-escalation patients, hepatocellular carcinoma was present in around 20, melanoma in approximately 15, renal cell carcinoma in 9 and head and neck cancer in 9. In the dose-escalation cohort, about four fifths of patients were male, and the mean age was around 60 years with a range of about 20 to 90. Patients were allowed to have had prior anti-PD-1, anti-PD-L1 or anti-CTLA-4 therapy, and approximately 40% of the dose-escalation patients had been treated with checkpoint inhibitors. Three dose-escalation patients achieved partial responses, one with hepatocellular carcinoma and two with cutaneous melanoma. Peripheral TCRbeta sequencing aimed to test whether ivuxolimab altered TCR sequence diversity and caused clonal T-cell expansion. The paper covers the monotherapy dose-escalation part of the phase I ivuxolimab trial, which included N ≈ 50 patients. Beyond this particular receptor, the publication reports: In the 0.1-3.0 mg/kg groups, partial responders were among the patients with the lowest normalized peripheral clonal expansion, particularly in CD8+ T cells. The antigen specificity of the peripheral T cells that underwent clonal expansion was not determined. Low levels of normalized T-cell clonal expansion were also seen in some patients who did not respond. At doses of 0.1 to 3.0 mg/kg, clonal expansion of both CD4+ and CD8+ T cells in blood was seen between baseline and week 6. After ivuxolimab, more expanded clones were found on average in CD8+ T cells than in CD4+ T cells.

To sequence the TCRbeta CDR3 region, genomic DNA was isolated from the sorted cells. TCRbeta CDR3 regions were sequenced using the immunoSEQ Assay. TCRdb carries this immuneACCESS record with in-frame sequences only. Its versions omit some clonotypes, under half of them owing to an unresolved V gene in the studies checked, with the rest unexplained. The sample includes about 86,000 clones, with 91% observed a single time. The ten largest clones represent about 9% of the sample. Concerning this clone itself: Its antigen has not been determined. Nothing much larger sits one base from this clone, and base qualities are not available.

The trial excluded patients who had a history of autoimmune disease or who were on systemic immunosuppression. In every dose cohort, peripheral blood was drawn for TCR sequencing at baseline, cycle 4 day 1, and cycle 7 day 1. The samples were drawn from a first-in-human, open-label, multicenter phase I dose-escalation trial of ivuxolimab. The trial enrolled adults with locally advanced or metastatic head and neck squamous cell, hepatocellular, melanoma or renal cell carcinoma. Before TCR sequencing, CD4+ and CD8+ T cells were separately sorted from peripheral blood. The sequencing used CD4+ or CD8+ T cells sorted from blood, collected in a trial of the OX40 agonist ivuxolimab. The sequence derives from an adult with an advanced solid tumor such as melanoma, head and neck, liver or kidney cancer.

CDR3 loop: CASSTGLPNTEAFF. The DNA reads TGTGCCAGCAGTACAGGTCTTCCAAACACTGAAGCTTTCTTT. The rearrangement joined TRBV5-4 to TRBJ1-1, with TRBD1 perhaps the D gene, on 5 matching bases. V gives up 5 bases and J gives up 2 bases, and the segment between their germline ends measures 13 bases. Per the germline V gene (reference sequence), SGHNT is the CDR1 and YYREEE is the CDR2. Including the terminal cysteine and phenylalanine, the CDR3 comprises 14 residues. This entry keeps only the CDR3 DNA: 42 bases, framed from base 1.